Each of the 28 T cell receptor beta chains below was sequenced from the same sample in a study of beta chain features in type 1 diabetes. The whole isolated RNA underwent reverse transcription, so sequencing captured expressed TCRB transcripts. Clones were sequenced by immunoSEQ multiplex PCR, and TCRdb holds only the in-frame ones, with some missing. The data hold around 200,000 clones, with about an eighth observed a single time. Sequences were obtained from central memory CD4+ T cells from blood. The receptors come from a woman between 18 and 30 years old in good health.

This clone was detected only a few times. This rearrangement joins TRBV29-1 to TRBJ2-1; 10 bases agree with TRBD2. This CDR3 has 14 residues. The V and J ends lost 7 bases and 8 bases, in that order; junction bases with no gene match: 11. Per the germline V gene, CDR1 is SQVTM and CDR2 is ANQGSEA. Here the CDR3 DNA reads TGCAGCGCTGATCTACTAGCGGGACCACATGAGCAGTTCTTC. As protein: CSADLLAGPHEQFF.

The gene calls are TRBV7-3 and TRBJ1-1; 9 bases line up with TRBD1. Germline lookup yields CDR1 SGHTA and CDR2 FQGTGA. The J segment lost 5 bases and the V segment lost 5 bases, leaving 6 bases of the junction unmatched. The CDR3 runs 14 residues. The CDR3 nucleotides read TGTGCCAGCAGCCGCTCCGGGACAGGGACTGAAGCTTTCTTT. It specifies CASSRSGTGTEAFF.

In this sample, this clone turned up a few times. The chain is built from TRBV7-9 and TRBJ2-7, with 7 bases that match TRBD1. Trimming took 2 bases from V and 6 from J; bases not matched to a gene: 4. Germline loops: CDR1 SEHNR, CDR2 FQNEAQ (reference sequence). CDR3 length: 13 residues. The CDR3 loop is CASSLRYRGEQYF. Here the CDR3 DNA reads TGTGCCAGCAGCTTAAGGTACAGGGGCGAGCAGTACTTC. Based on the CDR3 plus reference TRBV7-9 and TRBJ2-7, the full variable domain is DTGVSQNPRHKITKRGQNVTFRCDPISEHNRLYWYRQTLGQGPEFLTYFQNEAQLEKSRLLSDRFSAERPKGSFSTLEIQRTEQGDSAMYLCASSLRYRGEQYFGPGTRLTVT.

The chain joins TRBV4-2 to TRBJ1-1, with 7 nucleotides matching TRBD1. The V and J ends lost 1 base and 10 bases, in that order; junction bases with no gene match: 3. The CDR3 sequence is 12 residues long. From germline, CDR1 is LGHNA and CDR2 YNFKEQ. The CDR3 DNA reads as TGTGCCAGCAGCCAAGGGTACAGGGGAGCTTTCTTT. It is translated as CASSQGYRGAFF.

The chain couples TRBV4-2 to TRBJ1-1, with 7 bases identical to TRBD1. J gave up 3 bases and V 2 bases, and 9 bases lay outside the gene matches. Germline CDR1 is LGHNA and CDR2 is YNFKEQ. The CDR3 covers 16 residues. The CDR3 here is CASSQKQGFSDTEAFF. The CDR3 coding sequence is TGTGCCAGCAGCCAAAAACAGGGGTTCAGCGACACTGAAGCTTTCTTT.

The genes are TRBV30 and TRBJ2-6; weak D call: TRBD1 (6 bases). V was pared by 6 bases and J by 0 bases, with 9 bases between. This CDR3 spans 14 amino acids. CDR1 is GTSNPN, CDR2 SVGIG, per germline (reference sequence). CDR3 region: CACNRDSGANVLTF. The DNA of the CDR3 is TGTGCCTGTAACAGGGACTCTGGGGCCAACGTCCTGACTTTC.

This clone was picked up a small number of times. The V and J genes are TRBV11-2 and TRBJ2-4; a possible D gene is TRBD1 (6 bases). The V gene's germline CDR1 is SGHAT and CDR2 FQNNGV. The ends were cut back, 5 bases at V and 0 bases at J, with 14 bases in the middle. This CDR3 comprises 16 residues. The CDR3 region has the DNA TGTGCCAGCAGCCCTCAACAGGGAGTAGCCAAAAACATTCAGTACTTC. Translation gives CASSPQQGVAKNIQYF. Full variable domain (rest looked up from reference TRBV11-2 and TRBJ2-4): EAGVAQSPRYKIIEKRQSVAFWCNPISGHATLYWYQQILGQGPKLLIQFQNNGVVDDSQLPKDRFSAERLKGVDSTLKIQPAKLEDSAVYLCASSPQQGVAKNIQYFGAGTRLSVL.

The chain joins TRBV7-9 to TRBJ2-1; the match to TRBD1 covers 8 bases. Germline-derived CDR1 and CDR2 are SEHNR and FQNEAQ (reference sequence). Losses at the gene ends were 7 bases for V and 9 bases for J; bases not matched to a gene: 5. The CDR3 runs to 12 residues. The CDR3 loop is CASNQGATEQFF. The DNA of the CDR3 is TGTGCCAGCAATCAGGGGGCGACTGAGCAGTTCTTC.

This clone was picked up a small number of times. The rearrangement links TRBV6-5 to TRBJ2-1; the match to TRBD2 covers 12 bases. J gave up 4 bases and V 4 bases, and 5 bases lay outside the gene matches. The CDR3 contains 16 residues. Germline V lookup: CDR1 MNHEY, CDR2 SVGAGI. The DNA for the CDR3 is TGTGCCAGCAGTTTAACCCTAGCGGGAGGGTACAATGAGCAGTTCTTC. Amino acids: CASSLTLAGGYNEQFF.

This sequence joins TRBV28 and TRBJ2-7, with D tentatively TRBD1 (6 bases). Germline V lookup: CDR1 MDHEN, CDR2 SYDVKM. Trimming removed 6 bases from V and 7 bases from J, with 19 bases in between. CDR3 length equals 14 residues. CDR3 amino acids: CASRLTGTPQEQYF. The CDR3 DNA follows: TGTGCCAGCAGACTAACCGGGACACCTCAAGAGCAGTACTTC.

This chain uses TRBV7-9 with TRBJ1-1, with D possibly matching TRBD1 (6 bases). Per the germline V gene, CDR1 is SEHNR and CDR2 is FQNEAQ (reference sequence). The ends were cut back, 5 bases at V and 5 bases at J, with 21 bases in the middle. The CDR3 extends over 16 amino acids. DNA of the CDR3: TGTGCCAGCAGCGCCTCGACAGGCGCCGCGGGTACTGAAGCTTTCTTT. This encodes CASSASTGAAGTEAFF.

Written as DNA, the CDR3 is TGTGCCAGCAGTACCCTGACAGGGGAAAAAAACATTCAGTACTTC. Amino acid sequence: CASSTLTGEKNIQYF. V usage is TRBV27 and J usage is TRBJ2-4; 8 bases fit TRBD1. J was trimmed by 4 bases and V by 5 bases; bases with no gene match: 7. Germline CDR1 and CDR2: MNHEY and SMNVEV (reference sequence). This CDR3 spans 15 amino acids.

This clone was seen more than once but under ten times. This rearrangement joins TRBV29-1 to TRBJ2-3; no clear D. The germline V gene has CDR1 SQVTM and CDR2 ANQGSEA. The CDR3 sequence is 12 residues long. V lost 3 bases and J 4 bases, leaving 8 bases between the germline ends. The CDR3 spells CSVDLGADTQYF. CDR3 nucleotides: TGCAGCGTTGATCTAGGCGCAGATACGCAGTATTTT.

This clone came up a few times. V gene TRBV4-3 combines with J gene TRBJ1-4; no reliable D call. This CDR3 comprises 16 residues. CDR1 and CDR2 (germline): LGHNA, YSLEER. Trimming took off 1 base at V and 6 bases at J, with 15 bases between the two ends. CDR3 sequence (DNA): TGCGCCAGCAGCCAAGGATTCGGGATCGGAGATGAAAAACTGTTTTTT. Protein: CASSQGFGIGDEKLFF.

This clone occurred a few times. J is TRBJ2-2 and V is TRBV7-9; D is possibly TRBD2 (5 bases). Germline loops: CDR1 SEHNR, CDR2 FQNEAQ (reference sequence). CDR3 length: 14 residues. V was trimmed by 0 bases and J by 6 bases, leaving 8 bases between them. CDR3 nucleotides: TGTGCCAGCAGCTTAGCGCTACTAGCCGGGGAGCTGTTTTTT. Its translation is CASSLALLAGELFF. Drawing the rest from reference TRBV7-9 and TRBJ2-2, the complete variable domain is DTGVSQNPRHKITKRGQNVTFRCDPISEHNRLYWYRQTLGQGPEFLTYFQNEAQLEKSRLLSDRFSAERPKGSFSTLEIQRTEQGDSAMYLCASSLALLAGELFFGEGSRLTVL.

The V gene is TRBV10-3, the J gene TRBJ2-1; the D gene is possibly TRBD2 (6 bases). This CDR3 is built from 14 residues. CDR1 is ENHRY and CDR2 is SYGVKD in the germline V gene. V was trimmed by 4 bases and J by 5 bases, leaving 12 bases between them. CDR3 DNA: TGTGCCATCAGTGGAATAGCGGACAACAATGAGCAGTTCTTC. It yields the protein CAISGIADNNEQFF.

The V gene is TRBV28, the J gene TRBJ1-2; D call uncertain. CDR3 length: 14 amino acids. V was trimmed by 0 bases and J by 4 bases, leaving 9 bases between them. The V gene's germline CDR1 is MDHEN and CDR2 SYDVKM. CDR3 in DNA: TGTGCCAGCAGTTTATGGGCCATTCTCTATGGCTACACCTTC. Its translation is CASSLWAILYGYTF.

The chain carries TRBV25-1 and TRBJ1-1; 10 nucleotides align to TRBD1. CDR3 length: 13 amino acids. CDR1 is MGHDK, CDR2 SYGVNS, per germline. V shed 8 bases and J 6 bases; nucleotides not matched to a gene: 6. Here the CDR3 reads CASLGQGTSEAFF. The CDR3 nucleotides are TGTGCCAGCTTGGGACAGGGGACTTCTGAAGCTTTCTTT.

The chain has TRBV9 and TRBJ2-7; D might be TRBD1 (8 bases). Germline lookup yields CDR1 SGDLS and CDR2 YYNGEE. The CDR3 is 15 amino acids. The V and J ends lost 7 bases and 1 base respectively, with 18 bases between them. CDR3 protein: CASCQGGTGSYEQYF. Written as DNA, the CDR3 is TGTGCCAGCTGCCAGGGAGGGACAGGATCCTACGAGCAGTACTTC.

The J gene is TRBJ2-7, the V gene TRBV28, with D maybe TRBD1 (5 bases). V lost 6 bases to trimming and J lost 0 bases, with 9 bases between them. Germline V CDR1 and CDR2: MDHEN, SYDVKM. This CDR3 contains 13 residues. CDR3 residues: CASRRQLSYEQYF. CDR3 coding DNA: TGTGCCAGCAGACGACAGCTCTCCTACGAGCAGTACTTC.

Note on this clone: Distinct nucleotide sequences in the sample also encode this CDR3. V and J are TRBV7-2 and TRBJ2-5; 8 nucleotides agree with TRBD1. With 5 bases clipped from V and 2 bases from J, the junction kept 4 bases outside the gene matches. This CDR3 spans 14 amino acids. In germline, CDR1 is SGHTA, CDR2 FQGNSA. As DNA, the CDR3 is TGTGCCAGCAGCCCCGACAGGGGTCAAGAGACCCAGTACTTC. It is translated as CASSPDRGQETQYF.

The V gene is TRBV29-1, the J gene TRBJ1-4; 11 bases fit TRBD1. J gave up 7 bases and V 3 bases, and 1 base lay outside the gene matches. This CDR3 has 13 amino acids. The germline V gene encodes CDR1 SQVTM and CDR2 ANQGSEA. The CDR3 reads CSVEDRGLEKLFF. As DNA, the CDR3 is TGCAGCGTTGAGGACAGGGGGCTTGAAAAACTGTTTTTT.

This clone was counted only a few times. This chain joins TRBV29-1 and TRBJ2-5, with 7 bases lining up with TRBD2. Germline V gene lookup returns CDR1 SQVTM and CDR2 ANQGSEA. The trim removed 3 bases at V and 5 bases at J, leaving 12 bases unmatched. This CDR3 region has 15 residues. CDR3 sequence (DNA): TGCAGCGTTGAGGGCGGGGGACCATACTTGGAGACCCAGTACTTC. This translates into CSVEGGGPYLETQYF.

In its sample, this clone was seen many times. The chain has TRBV19 and TRBJ2-7; 9 bases are shared with TRBD1. J was trimmed by 2 bases and V by 4 bases; bases with no gene match: 6. Germline V CDR1 and CDR2: LNHDA, SQIVND (reference sequence). CDR3 size: 15 residues. CDR3 nucleotides: TGTGCCAGTAGTACCACAGGGGGCTGGACCTACGAGCAGTACTTC. Protein: CASSTTGGWTYEQYF.

This clone came up a few times. The rearrangement joins TRBV29-1 to TRBJ2-2, with 9 bases identical to TRBD2. CDR1 is SQVTM, CDR2 ANQGSEA, per germline. V shed 7 bases and J 0 bases; nucleotides not matched to a gene: 15. This CDR3 is built from 18 residues. Here the CDR3 DNA reads TGCAGCGCCACAGGGGAGCCTAGCGGGGTTGCGAACACCGGGGAGCTGTTTTTT. It is translated as CSATGEPSGVANTGELFF.

This clone was seen a few times. The genes are TRBV7-9 and TRBJ2-2, with TRBD2 identical over 9 bases. Looked up from germline, CDR1 is SEHNR and CDR2 is FQNEAQ (reference sequence). This CDR3 has 16 residues. Trimming at V came to 7 bases and at J to 2 bases, leaving 8 bases not matched to a gene. Here the CDR3 DNA reads TGTGCCAGCACTCCGCCAGCGGGAGGCAACACCGGGGAGCTGTTTTTT. As protein: CASTPPAGGNTGELFF. Using reference TRBV7-9 and TRBJ2-2 for the parts outside the CDR3, the full variable domain is DTGVSQNPRHKITKRGQNVTFRCDPISEHNRLYWYRQTLGQGPEFLTYFQNEAQLEKSRLLSDRFSAERPKGSFSTLEIQRTEQGDSAMYLCASTPPAGGNTGELFFGEGSRLTVL.

In its sample, this clone was seen a few times. The chain has TRBV27 and TRBJ1-3, with TRBD1 matching 8 bases. CDR1 and CDR2 (germline): MNHEY, SMNVEV (reference sequence). The CDR3 extends over 15 amino acids. V was pared by 4 bases and J by 2 bases, with 4 bases of the junction left unmatched. CDR3 sequence (DNA): TGTGCCAGCAGTTCCCGGACAGGGCCTGGAAACACCATATATTTT. This codes for CASSSRTGPGNTIYF.

This clone was counted only a few times. The chain uses TRBV9 and TRBJ2-7, with TRBD2 identical over 7 bases. V lost 3 bases and J lost 7; bases outside the gene matches: 7. The CDR3 runs to 13 residues. Germline V gene data show CDR1 as SGDLS and CDR2 as YYNGEE. As DNA, the CDR3 is TGTGCCAGCAGCGGCGGGACTACCGGTGAGCAGTACTTC. This encodes CASSGGTTGEQYF.